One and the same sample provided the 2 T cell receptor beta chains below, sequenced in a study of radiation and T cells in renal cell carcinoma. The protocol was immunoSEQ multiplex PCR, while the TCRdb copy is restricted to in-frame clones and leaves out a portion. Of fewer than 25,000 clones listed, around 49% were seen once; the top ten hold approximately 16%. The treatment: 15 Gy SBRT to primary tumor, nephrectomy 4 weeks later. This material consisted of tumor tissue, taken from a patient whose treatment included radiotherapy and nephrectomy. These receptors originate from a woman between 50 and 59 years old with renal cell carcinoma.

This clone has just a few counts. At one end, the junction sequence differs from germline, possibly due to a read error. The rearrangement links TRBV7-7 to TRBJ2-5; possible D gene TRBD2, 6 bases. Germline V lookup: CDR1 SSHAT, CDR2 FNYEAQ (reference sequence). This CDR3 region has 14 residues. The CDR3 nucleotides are TGTGCTAGCAGCTTAGGAGGGCCTAGGGAGACCCAGTACTTC. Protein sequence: CASSLGGPRETQYF.

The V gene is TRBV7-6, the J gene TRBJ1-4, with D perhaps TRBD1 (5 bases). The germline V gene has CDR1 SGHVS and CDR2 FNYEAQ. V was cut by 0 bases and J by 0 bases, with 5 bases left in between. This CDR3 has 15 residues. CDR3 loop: CASSLAGATNEKLFF. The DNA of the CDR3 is TGTGCCAGCAGCTTAGCAGGGGCAACTAATGAAAAACTGTTTTTT.